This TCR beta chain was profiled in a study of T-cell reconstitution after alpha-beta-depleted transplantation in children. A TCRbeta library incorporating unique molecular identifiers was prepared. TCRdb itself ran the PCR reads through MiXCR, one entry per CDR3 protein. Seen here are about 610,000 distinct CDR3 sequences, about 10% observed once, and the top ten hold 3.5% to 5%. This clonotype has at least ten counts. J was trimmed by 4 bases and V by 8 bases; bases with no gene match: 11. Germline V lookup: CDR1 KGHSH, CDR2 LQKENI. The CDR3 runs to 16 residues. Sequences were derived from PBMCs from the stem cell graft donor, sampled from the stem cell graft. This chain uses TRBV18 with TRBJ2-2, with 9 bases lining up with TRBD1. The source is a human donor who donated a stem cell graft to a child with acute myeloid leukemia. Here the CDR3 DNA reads TGTGCCAGCGATTCACAGGGGGCAGTAAGCACCGGGGAGCTGTTTTTT. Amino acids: CASDSQGAVSTGELFF.